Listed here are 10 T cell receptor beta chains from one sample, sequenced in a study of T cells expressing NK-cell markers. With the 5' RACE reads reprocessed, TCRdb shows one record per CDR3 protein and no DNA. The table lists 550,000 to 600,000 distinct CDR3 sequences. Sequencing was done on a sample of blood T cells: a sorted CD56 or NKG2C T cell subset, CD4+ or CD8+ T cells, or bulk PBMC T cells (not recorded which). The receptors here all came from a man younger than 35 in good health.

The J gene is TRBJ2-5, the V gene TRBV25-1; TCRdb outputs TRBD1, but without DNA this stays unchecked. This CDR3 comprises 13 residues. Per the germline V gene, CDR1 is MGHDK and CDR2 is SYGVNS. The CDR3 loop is CASRPWGRETQYF.

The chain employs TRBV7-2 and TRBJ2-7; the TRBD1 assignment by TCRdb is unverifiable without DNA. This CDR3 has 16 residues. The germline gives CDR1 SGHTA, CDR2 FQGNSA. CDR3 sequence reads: CASSLGPGTGGYEQYF.

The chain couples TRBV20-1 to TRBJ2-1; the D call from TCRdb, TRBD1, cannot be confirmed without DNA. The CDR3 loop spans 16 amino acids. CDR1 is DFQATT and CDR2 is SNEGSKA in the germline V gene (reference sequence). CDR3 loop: CSARGKPGQDYNEQFF.

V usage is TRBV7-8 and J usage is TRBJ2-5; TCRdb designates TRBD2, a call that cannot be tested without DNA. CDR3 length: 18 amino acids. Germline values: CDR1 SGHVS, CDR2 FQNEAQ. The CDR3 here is CASSSVLPGLAGEETQYF.

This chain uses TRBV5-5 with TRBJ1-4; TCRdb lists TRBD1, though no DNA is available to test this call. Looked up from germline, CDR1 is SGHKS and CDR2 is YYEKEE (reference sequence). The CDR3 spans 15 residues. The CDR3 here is CASRLTGTANEKLFF. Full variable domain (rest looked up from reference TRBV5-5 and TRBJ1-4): DAGVTQSPTHLIKTRGQQVTLRCSPISGHKSVSWYQQVLGQGPQFIFQYYEKEERGRGNFPDRFSARQFPNYSSELNVNALLLGDSALYLCASRLTGTANEKLFFGSGTQLSVL.

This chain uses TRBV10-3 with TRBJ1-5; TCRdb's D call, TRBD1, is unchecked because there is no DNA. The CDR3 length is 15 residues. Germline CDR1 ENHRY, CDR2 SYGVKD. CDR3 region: CAISESPAGNQPQHF.

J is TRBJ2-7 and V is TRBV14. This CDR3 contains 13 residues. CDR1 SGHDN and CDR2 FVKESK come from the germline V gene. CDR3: CASSLSLYYEQYF.

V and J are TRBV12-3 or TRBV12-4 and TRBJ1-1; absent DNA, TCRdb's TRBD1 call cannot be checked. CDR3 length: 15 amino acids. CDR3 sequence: CASSPRVEANTEAFF.

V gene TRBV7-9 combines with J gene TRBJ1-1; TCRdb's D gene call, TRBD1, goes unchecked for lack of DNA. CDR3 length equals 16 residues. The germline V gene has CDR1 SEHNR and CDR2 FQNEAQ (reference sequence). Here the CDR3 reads CASSPGTGLRGTEAFF.

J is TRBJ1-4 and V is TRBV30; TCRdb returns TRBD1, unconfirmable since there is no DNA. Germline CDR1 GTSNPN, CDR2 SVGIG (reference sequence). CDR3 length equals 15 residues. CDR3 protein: CAWGGTGSRGEKLFF.